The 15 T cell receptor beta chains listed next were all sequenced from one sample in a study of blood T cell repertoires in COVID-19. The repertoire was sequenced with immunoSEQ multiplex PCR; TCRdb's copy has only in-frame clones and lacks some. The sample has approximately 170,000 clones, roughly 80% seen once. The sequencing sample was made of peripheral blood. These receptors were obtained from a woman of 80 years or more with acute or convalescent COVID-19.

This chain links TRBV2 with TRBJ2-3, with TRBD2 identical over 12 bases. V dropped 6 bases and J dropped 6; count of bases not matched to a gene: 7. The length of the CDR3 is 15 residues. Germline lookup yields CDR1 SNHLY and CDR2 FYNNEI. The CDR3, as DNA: TGTGCCAGCAGAGCACTAGCGGGGGGCAGGGATACGCAGTATTTT. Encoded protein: CASRALAGGRDTQYF.

CDR3 loop: CASSQVAGTGLSSGANVLTF. DNA of the CDR3: TGCGCCAGCAGCCAAGTCGCCGGGACAGGGTTATCCTCTGGGGCCAACGTCCTGACTTTC. The J gene is TRBJ2-6, the V gene TRBV4-3; 9 positions match TRBD1. The CDR3 runs 20 residues. V trimming: 1 base; J trimming: 0 bases; junction bases outside the gene matches: 10. Germline V lookup: CDR1 LGHNA, CDR2 YSLEER.

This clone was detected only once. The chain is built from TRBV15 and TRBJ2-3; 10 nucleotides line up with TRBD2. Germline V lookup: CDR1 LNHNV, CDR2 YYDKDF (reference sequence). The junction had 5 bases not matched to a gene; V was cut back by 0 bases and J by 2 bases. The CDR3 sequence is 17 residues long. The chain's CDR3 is CATSRDLLAGTTDTQYF. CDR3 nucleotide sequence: TGTGCCACCAGCAGAGATCTACTAGCGGGAACCACAGATACGCAGTATTTT.

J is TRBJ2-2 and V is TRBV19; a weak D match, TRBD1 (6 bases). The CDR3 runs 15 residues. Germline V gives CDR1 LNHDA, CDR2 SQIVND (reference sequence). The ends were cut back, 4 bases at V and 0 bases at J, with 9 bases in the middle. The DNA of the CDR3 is TGTGCCAGTAGTACGGGACACGCGAACACCGGGGAGCTGTTTTTT. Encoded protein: CASSTGHANTGELFF. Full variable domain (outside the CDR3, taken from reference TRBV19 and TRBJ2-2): DGGITQSPKYLFRKEGQNVTLSCEQNLNHDAMYWYRQDPGQGLRLIYYSQIVNDFQKGDIAEGYSVSREKKESFPLTVTSAQKNPTAFYLCASSTGHANTGELFFGEGSRLTVL.

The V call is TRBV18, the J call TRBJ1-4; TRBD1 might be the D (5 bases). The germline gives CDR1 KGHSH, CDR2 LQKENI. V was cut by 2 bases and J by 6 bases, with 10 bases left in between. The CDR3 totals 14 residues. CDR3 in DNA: TGTGCCAGCTCACCAGGGGGAGGAGATGAAAAACTGTTTTTT. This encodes CASSPGGGDEKLFF.

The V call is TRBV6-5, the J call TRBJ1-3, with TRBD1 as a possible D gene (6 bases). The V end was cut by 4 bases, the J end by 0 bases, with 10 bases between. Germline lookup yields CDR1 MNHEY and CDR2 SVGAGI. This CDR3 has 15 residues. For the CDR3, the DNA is TGTGCCAGCAGTTCCGCGGACAGCTCTGGAAACACCATATATTTT. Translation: CASSSADSSGNTIYF.

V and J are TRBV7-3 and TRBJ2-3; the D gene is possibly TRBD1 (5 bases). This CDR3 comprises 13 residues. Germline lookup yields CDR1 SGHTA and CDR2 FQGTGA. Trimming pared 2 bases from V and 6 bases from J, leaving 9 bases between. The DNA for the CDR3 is TGTGCCAGCAGCTTAGACTGGGGCGATACGCAGTATTTT. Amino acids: CASSLDWGDTQYF.

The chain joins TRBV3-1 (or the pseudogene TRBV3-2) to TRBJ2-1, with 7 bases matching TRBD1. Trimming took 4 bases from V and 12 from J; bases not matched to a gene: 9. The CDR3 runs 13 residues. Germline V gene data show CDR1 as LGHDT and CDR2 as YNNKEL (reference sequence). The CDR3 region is CASSPMRGRRQFF. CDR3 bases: TGTGCCAGCAGCCCCATGAGGGGGCGGCGGCAGTTCTTC.

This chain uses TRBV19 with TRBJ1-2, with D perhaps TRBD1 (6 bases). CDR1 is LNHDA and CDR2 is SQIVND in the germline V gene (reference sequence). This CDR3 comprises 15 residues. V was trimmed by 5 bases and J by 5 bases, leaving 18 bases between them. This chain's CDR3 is CASSGGGQGRYGYTF. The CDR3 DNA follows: TGTGCCAGTAGTGGCGGGGGGCAGGGGAGATATGGCTACACCTTC.

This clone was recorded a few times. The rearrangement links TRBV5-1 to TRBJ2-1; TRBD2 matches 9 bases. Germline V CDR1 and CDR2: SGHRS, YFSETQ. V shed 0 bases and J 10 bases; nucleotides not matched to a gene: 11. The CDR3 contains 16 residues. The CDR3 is CASSLEAGGPRREQFF. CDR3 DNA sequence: TGCGCCAGCAGCTTGGAGGCGGGAGGGCCTCGGCGGGAGCAGTTCTTC.

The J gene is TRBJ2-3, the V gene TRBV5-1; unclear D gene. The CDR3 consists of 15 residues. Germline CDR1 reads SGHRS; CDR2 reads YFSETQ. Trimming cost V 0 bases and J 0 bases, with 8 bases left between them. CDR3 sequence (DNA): TGCGCCAGCAGCTTGGGAACAGCCAGCACAGATACGCAGTATTTT. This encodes CASSLGTASTDTQYF.

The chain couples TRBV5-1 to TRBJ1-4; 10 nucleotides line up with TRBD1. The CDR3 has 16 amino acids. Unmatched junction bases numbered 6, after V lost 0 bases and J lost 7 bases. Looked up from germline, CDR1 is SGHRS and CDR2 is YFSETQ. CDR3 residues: CASSLGRQGASEKLFF. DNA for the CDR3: TGCGCCAGCAGCTTGGGTCGACAGGGGGCAAGTGAAAAACTGTTTTTT.

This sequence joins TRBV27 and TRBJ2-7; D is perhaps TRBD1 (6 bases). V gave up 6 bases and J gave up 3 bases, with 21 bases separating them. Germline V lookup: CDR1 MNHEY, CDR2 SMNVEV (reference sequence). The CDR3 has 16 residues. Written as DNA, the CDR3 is TGTGCCAGCAGCCGAGGTGACAGGCGCCTGGGCTACGAGCAGTACTTC. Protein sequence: CASSRGDRRLGYEQYF.

Here the CDR3 DNA reads TGCGCCAGCAGCGCCCAGGGGGACTCCTACGAGCAGTACTTC. Its translation is CASSAQGDSYEQYF. The rearrangement joins TRBV5-1 to TRBJ2-7, with TRBD1 matching 7 bases. Germline V lookup: CDR1 SGHRS, CDR2 YFSETQ. The trim removed 4 bases at V and 0 bases at J, leaving 4 bases unmatched. The CDR3 length is 14 residues.

This chain's CDR3 is CASSLNSPGSMGGYEQYF. In DNA, the CDR3 is TGTGCCAGCAGCCTAAACTCCCCCGGGAGTATGGGGGGCTACGAGCAGTACTTC. The chain carries TRBV11-2 and TRBJ2-7; a weak D match, TRBD2 (6 bases). Germline loops: CDR1 SGHAT, CDR2 FQNNGV. The CDR3 covers 18 residues. V lost 5 bases and J 3 bases, leaving 26 bases between the germline ends.